This T cell receptor beta chain was recorded in a study of cytotoxic CD8 clonotypes in ibrutinib-treated CLL. The overall study: Response sampling occurred after a median around eleven months of treatment (range 6 to 36).

Trimming removed 3 bases at V and 5 bases at J, with 10 bases between. There are 13 residues in the CDR3. Per germline, CDR1 LNHDA and CDR2 SQIVND (reference sequence). Data came from immunoSEQ multiplex PCR; TCRdb stores just in-frame clones and leaves some out. Of hundreds of thousands of clones in the sample, less than 75% were seen once. The sequences come from PBMCs, collected after 24 months of ibrutinib treatment. The chain has TRBV19 and TRBJ2-5; D remains ambiguous. The sequence was obtained from a human donor with chronic lymphocytic leukemia. The CDR3 protein is CASSITVTETQYF. The CDR3 DNA sequence: TGTGCCAGTAGTATTACAGTTACGGAGACCCAGTACTTC.